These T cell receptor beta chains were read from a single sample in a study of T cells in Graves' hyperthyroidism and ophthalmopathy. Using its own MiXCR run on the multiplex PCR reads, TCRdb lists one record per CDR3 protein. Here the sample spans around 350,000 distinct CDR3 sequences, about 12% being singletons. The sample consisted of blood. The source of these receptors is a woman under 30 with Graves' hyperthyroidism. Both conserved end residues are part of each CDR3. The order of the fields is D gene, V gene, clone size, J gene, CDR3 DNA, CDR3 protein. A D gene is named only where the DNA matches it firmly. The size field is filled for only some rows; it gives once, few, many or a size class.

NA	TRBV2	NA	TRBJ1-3	TGTGCCAGCGACTTATCTCCCACAGGATCTGGAAACACCATATATTTT	CASDLSPTGSGNTIYF
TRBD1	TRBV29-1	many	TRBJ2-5	TGCAGCGTCGGGACGACAGGGCGAGGGGAGACCCAGTACTTC	CSVGTTGRGETQYF
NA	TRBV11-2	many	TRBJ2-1	TGTGCCAGCAGCTCTTTAAACAATGAGCAGTTCTTC	CASSSLNNEQFF
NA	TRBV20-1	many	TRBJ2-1	TGCAGTGCTAGAGAGGATTTGCGGGATTGGAGGTACAATGAGCAGTTCTTC	CSAREDLRDWRYNEQFF
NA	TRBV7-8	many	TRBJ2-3	TGTGCCAGCAGCTTAGCCCATCAGCTCGGCACAGATACGCAGTATTTT	CASSLAHQLGTDTQYF
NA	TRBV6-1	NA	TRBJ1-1	TGTGCCAGCAGTGGGTGGGAGGGAGAGAACACTGAAGCTTTCTTT	CASSGWEGENTEAFF
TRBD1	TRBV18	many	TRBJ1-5	TGTGCCAGCTCACCGGGACAGGTAAATCAGCCCCAGCATTTT	CASSPGQVNQPQHF
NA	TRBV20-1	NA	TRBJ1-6	TGCAGTGCTAGAGGGGCGAGTGCGGGGGTTTATAATTCACCCCTCCACTTT	CSARGASAGVYNSPLHF
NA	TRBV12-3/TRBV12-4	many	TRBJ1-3	TGTGCCAGCACCCCGTGGGGGGGGGTCCTTCACCAGAGCTCTGGAAACACCATATATTTT	CASTPWGGVLHQSSGNTIYF
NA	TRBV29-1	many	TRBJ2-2	TGCAGCGCCAAGCGGGACAGCCCCACCGGGGAGCTGTTTTTT	CSAKRDSPTGELFF
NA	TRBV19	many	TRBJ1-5	TGTGCCACCAACCAGGGCAGGCGATATAGCAATCAGCCCCAGCATTTT	CATNQGRRYSNQPQHF
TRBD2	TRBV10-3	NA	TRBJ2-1	TGTGCCATCGGGAGCGGGGGGTCCCCGGGTGAGCAGTTCTTC	CAIGSGGSPGEQFF
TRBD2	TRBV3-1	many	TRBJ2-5	TGTGCCAGCAGCCAAGGGGTCAGCGGGAGCCGGGAGACCCAGTACTTC	CASSQGVSGSRETQYF
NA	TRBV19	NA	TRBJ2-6	TGTGCCAGTAGTATTGGTACAGGGAGCTCTGGGGCCAACGTCCTGACTTTC	CASSIGTGSSGANVLTF